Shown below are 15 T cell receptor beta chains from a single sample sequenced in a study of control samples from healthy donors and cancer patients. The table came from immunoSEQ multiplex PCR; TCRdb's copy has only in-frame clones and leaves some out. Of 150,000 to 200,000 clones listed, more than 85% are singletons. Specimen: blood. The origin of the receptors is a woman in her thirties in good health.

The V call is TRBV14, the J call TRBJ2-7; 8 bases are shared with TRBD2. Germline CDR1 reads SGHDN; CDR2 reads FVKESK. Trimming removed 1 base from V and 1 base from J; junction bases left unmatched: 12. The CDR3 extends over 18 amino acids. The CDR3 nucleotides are TGTGCCAGCAGCCAAGCGGGAGGGCCCAAATCTAAATCCTACGAGCAGTACTTC. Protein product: CASSQAGGPKSKSYEQYF.

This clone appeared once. Here the CDR3 DNA reads TGTGCCAGTAGTATATCCTGGACTAGCGGTTCCTACGAGCAGTACTTC. Translation: CASSISWTSGSYEQYF. V usage is TRBV19 and J usage is TRBJ2-7, with 10 positions matching TRBD2. The germline gives CDR1 LNHDA, CDR2 SQIVND (reference sequence). This CDR3 is 16 amino acids long. J lost 1 base, V lost 2 bases, and 5 bases had no gene match.

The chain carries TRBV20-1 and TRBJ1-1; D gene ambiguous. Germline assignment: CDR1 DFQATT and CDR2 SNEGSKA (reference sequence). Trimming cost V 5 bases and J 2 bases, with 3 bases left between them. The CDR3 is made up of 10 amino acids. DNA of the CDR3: TGCAGTGCTTATAACACTGAAGCTTTCTTT. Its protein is CSAYNTEAFF.

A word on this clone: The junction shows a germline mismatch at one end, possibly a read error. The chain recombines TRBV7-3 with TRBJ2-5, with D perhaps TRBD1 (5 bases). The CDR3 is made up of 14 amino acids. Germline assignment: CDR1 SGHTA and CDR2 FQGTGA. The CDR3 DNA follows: TGTGCCAGCAGCTTAGGATCGACAGAAGAGGCCCAGTACTTC. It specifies CASSLGSTEEAQYF.

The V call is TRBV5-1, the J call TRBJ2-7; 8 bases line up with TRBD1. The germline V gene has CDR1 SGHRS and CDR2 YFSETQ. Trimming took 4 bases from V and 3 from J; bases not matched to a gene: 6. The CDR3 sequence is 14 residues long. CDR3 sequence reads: CASSIGQGYYEQYF. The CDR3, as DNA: TGCGCCAGCAGCATCGGACAGGGTTACTACGAGCAGTACTTC.

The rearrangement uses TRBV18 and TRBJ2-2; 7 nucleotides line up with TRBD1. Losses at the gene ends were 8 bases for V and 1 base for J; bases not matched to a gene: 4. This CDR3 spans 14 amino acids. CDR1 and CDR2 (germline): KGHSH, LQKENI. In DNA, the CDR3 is TGTGCCAGCGCCGGGACAGTGAACACCGGGGAGCTGTTTTTT. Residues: CASAGTVNTGELFF. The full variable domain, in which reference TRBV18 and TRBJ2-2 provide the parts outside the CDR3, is NAGVMQNPRHLVRRRGQEARLRCSPMKGHSHVYWYRQLPEEGLKFMVYLQKENIIDESGMPKERFSAEFPKEGPSILRIQQVVRGDSAAYFCASAGTVNTGELFFGEGSRLTVL.

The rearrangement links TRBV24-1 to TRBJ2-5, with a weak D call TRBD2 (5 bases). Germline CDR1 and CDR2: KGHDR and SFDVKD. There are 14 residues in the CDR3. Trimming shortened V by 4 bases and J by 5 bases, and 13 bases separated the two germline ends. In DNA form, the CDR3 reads TGTGCCACCAGTGAATCCGGGGTAGGGGAGACCCAGTACTTC. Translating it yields CATSESGVGETQYF.

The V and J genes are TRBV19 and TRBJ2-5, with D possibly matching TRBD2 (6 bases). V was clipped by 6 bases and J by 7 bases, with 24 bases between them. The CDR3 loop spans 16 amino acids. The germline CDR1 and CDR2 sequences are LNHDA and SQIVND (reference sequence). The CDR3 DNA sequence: TGTGCCAGTAGCTCCGACGGGAGCCAGGTTACGGGGACCCAGTACTTC. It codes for CASSSDGSQVTGTQYF.

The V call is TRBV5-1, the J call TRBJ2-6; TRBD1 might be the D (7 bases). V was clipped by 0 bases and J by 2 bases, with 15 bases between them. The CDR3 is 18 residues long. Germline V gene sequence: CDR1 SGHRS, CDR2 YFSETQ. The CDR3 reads CASSLAPSGGTGANVLTF. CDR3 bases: TGCGCCAGCAGCTTGGCCCCGTCAGGGGGGACTGGGGCCAACGTCCTGACTTTC.

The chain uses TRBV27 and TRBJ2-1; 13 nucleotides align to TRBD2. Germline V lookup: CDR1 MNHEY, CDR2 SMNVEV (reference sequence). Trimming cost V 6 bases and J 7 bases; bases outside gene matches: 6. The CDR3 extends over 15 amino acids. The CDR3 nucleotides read TGTGCCAGCAGCCTCGGACTAGCGGGAGTGAATGAGCAGTTCTTC. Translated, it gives CASSLGLAGVNEQFF.

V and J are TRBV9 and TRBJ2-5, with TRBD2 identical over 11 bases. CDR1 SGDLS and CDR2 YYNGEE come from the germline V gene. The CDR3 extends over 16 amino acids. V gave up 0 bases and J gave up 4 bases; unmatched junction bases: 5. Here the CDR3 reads CASSVAQLAGGETQYF. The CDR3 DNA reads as TGTGCCAGCAGCGTAGCCCAGCTAGCGGGAGGAGAGACCCAGTACTTC.

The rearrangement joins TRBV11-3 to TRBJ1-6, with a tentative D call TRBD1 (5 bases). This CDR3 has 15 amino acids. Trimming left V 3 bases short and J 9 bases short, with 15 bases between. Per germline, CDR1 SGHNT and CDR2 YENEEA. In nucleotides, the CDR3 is TGTGCCAGCAGCTTCGAAACAGGTACGGTTTCACCCCTCCACTTT. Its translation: CASSFETGTVSPLHF.

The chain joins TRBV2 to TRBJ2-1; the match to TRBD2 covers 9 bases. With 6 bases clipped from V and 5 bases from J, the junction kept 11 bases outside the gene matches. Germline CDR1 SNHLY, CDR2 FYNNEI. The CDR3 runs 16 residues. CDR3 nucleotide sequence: TGTGCCAGCAGGGACCCACTAGCGGGTACGAACAATGAGCAGTTCTTC. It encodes CASRDPLAGTNNEQFF.

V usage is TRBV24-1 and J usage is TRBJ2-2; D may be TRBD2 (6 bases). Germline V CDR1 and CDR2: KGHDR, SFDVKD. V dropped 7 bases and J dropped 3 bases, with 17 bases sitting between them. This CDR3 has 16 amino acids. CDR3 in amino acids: CATSETEGRHTGELFF. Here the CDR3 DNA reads TGTGCCACCAGCGAAACGGAGGGAAGGCACACCGGGGAGCTGTTTTTT.

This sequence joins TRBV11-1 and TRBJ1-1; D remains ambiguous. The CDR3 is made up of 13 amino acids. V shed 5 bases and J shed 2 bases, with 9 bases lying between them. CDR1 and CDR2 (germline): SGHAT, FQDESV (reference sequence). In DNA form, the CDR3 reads TGTGCCAGCAGCCCCCGGTTAAACACTGAAGCTTTCTTT. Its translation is CASSPRLNTEAFF.